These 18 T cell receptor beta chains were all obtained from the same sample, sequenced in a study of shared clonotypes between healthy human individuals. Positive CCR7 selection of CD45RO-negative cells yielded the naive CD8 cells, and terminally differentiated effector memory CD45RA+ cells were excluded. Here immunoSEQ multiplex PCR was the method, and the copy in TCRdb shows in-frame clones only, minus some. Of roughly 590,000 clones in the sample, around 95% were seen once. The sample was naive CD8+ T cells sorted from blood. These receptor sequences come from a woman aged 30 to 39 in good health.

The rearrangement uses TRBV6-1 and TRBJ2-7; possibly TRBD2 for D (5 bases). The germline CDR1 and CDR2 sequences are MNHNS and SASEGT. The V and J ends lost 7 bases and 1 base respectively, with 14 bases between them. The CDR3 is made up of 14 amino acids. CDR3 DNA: TGTGCCAGCAAAACGCCGGGATTGTCCTACGAGCAGTACTTC. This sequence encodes CASKTPGLSYEQYF.

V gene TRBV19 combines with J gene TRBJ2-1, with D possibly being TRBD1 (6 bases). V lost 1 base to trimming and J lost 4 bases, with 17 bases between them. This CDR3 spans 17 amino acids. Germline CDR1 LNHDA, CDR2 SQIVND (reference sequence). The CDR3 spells CASSIGFTGQLYNEQFF. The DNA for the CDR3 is TGTGCCAGTAGTATAGGGTTTACCGGACAGCTTTACAATGAGCAGTTCTTC. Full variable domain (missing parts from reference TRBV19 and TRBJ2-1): DGGITQSPKYLFRKEGQNVTLSCEQNLNHDAMYWYRQDPGQGLRLIYYSQIVNDFQKGDIAEGYSVSREKKESFPLTVTSAQKNPTAFYLCASSIGFTGQLYNEQFFGPGTRLTVL.

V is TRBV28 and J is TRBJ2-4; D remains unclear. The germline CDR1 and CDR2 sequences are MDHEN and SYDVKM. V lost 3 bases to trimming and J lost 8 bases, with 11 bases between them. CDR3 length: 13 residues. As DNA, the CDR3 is TGTGCCAGCAGTTTCGGGCCAGAGGACATTCAGTACTTC. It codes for CASSFGPEDIQYF.

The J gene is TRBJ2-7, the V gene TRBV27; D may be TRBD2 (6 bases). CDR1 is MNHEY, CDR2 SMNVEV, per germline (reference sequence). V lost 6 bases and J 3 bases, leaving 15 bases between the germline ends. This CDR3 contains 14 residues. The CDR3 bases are TGTGCCAGCAGAACTAGCATAAAGCGCTACGAGCAGTACTTC. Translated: CASRTSIKRYEQYF.

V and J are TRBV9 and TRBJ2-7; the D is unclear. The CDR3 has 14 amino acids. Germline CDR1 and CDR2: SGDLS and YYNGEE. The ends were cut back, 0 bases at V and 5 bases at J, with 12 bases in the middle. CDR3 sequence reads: CASSVAVGGHEQYF. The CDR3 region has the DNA TGTGCCAGCAGCGTAGCTGTGGGTGGGCACGAGCAGTACTTC.

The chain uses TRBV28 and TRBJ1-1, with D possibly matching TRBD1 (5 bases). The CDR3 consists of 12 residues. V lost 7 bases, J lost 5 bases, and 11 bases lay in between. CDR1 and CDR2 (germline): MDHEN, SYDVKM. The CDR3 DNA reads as TGTGCCAGCACCCTGGGGGGGACTGAAGCTTTCTTT. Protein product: CASTLGGTEAFF.

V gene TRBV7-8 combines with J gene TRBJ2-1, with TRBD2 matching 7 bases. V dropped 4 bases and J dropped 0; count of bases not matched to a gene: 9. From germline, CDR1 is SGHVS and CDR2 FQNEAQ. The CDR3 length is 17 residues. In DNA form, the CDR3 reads TGTGCCAGCAGCTCATGGGGGGGATCGAGCTCCTACAATGAGCAGTTCTTC. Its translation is CASSSWGGSSSYNEQFF. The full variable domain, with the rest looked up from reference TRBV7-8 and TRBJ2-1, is GAGVSQSPRYKVAKRGQDVALRCDPISGHVSLFWYQQALGQGPEFLTYFQNEAQLDKSGLPSDRFFAERPEGSVSTLKIQRTQQEDSAVYLCASSSWGGSSSYNEQFFGPGTRLTVL.

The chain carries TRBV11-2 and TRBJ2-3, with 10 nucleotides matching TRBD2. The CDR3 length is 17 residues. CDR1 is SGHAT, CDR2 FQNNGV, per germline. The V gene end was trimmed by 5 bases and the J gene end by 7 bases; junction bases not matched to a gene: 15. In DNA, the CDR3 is TGTGCCAGCAGCGGTCCCGTCAGCGGGAGGGCCGCAAATACGCAGTATTTT. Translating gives CASSGPVSGRAANTQYF.

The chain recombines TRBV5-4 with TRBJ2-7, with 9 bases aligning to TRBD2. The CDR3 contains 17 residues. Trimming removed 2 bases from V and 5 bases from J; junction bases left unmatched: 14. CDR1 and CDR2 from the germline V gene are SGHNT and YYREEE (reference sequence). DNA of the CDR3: TGTGCCAGCAGCTTAGGGAGAGTAGCGGGAGTTGGAAACGAGCAGTACTTC. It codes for CASSLGRVAGVGNEQYF.

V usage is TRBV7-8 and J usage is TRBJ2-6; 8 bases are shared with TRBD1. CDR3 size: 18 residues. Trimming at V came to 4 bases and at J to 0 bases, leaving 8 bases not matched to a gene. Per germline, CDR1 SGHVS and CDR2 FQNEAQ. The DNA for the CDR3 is TGTGCCAGCAGCTCACTCAGGGGGCCTGTCTCTGGGGCCAACGTCCTGACTTTC. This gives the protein CASSSLRGPVSGANVLTF.

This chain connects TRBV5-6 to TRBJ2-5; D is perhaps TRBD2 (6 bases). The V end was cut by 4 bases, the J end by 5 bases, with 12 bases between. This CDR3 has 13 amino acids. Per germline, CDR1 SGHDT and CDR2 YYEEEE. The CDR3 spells CASSPDGGETQYF. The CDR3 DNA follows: TGTGCCAGCAGCCCGGACGGAGGGGAGACCCAGTACTTC.

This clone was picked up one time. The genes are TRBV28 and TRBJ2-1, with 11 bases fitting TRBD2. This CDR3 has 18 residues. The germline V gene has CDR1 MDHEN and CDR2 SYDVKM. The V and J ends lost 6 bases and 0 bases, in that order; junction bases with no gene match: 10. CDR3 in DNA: TGTGCCAGCAGGGGACTAGCGGTGTCTTGGGGCTCCTACAATGAGCAGTTCTTC. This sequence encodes CASRGLAVSWGSYNEQFF.

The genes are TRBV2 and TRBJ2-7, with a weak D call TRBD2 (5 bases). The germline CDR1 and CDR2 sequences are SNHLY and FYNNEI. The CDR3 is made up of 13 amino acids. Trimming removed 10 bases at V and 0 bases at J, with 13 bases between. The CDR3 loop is CATRTRDSYEQYF. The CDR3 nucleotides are TGTGCCACCAGAACTAGGGACTCCTACGAGCAGTACTTC.

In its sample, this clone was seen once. The CDR3 is CASSLRESSYNEQFF. The DNA for the CDR3 is TGTGCCAGCAGTTTGCGGGAAAGCTCCTACAATGAGCAGTTCTTC. V gene TRBV6-5 combines with J gene TRBJ2-1; D perhaps matches TRBD2 (6 bases). This CDR3 has 15 residues. CDR1 and CDR2 from the germline V gene are MNHEY and SVGAGI. Trimming cost V 4 bases and J 0 bases, with 10 bases left between them.

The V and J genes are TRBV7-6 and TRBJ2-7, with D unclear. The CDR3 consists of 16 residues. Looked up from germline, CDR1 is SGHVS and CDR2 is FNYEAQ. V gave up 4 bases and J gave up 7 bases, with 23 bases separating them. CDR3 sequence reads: CASSSHPEIAYGEQYF. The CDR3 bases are TGTGCCAGCAGCTCCCATCCCGAGATAGCCTATGGGGAGCAGTACTTC.

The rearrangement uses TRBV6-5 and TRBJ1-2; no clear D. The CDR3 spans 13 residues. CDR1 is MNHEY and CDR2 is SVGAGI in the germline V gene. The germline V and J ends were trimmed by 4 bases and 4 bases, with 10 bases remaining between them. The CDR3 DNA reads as TGTGCCAGCAGTTCCTCTGGCGCCTATGGCTACACCTTC. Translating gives CASSSSGAYGYTF.

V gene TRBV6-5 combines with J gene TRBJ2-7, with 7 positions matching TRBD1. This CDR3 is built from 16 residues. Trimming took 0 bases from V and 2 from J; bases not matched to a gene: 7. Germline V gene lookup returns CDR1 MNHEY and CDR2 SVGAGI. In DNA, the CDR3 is TGTGCCAGCAGTTACTCGGTAGGGGACAGCCCCTACGAGCAGTACTTC. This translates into CASSYSVGDSPYEQYF.

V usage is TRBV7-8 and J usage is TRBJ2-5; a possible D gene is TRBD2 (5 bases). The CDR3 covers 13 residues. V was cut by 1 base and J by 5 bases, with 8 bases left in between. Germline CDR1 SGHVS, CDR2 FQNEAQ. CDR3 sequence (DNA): TGTGCCAGCAGCTTAGAGGGAGTTGAGACCCAGTACTTC. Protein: CASSLEGVETQYF.